The 20 T cell receptor beta chains below all came from one sample that was sequenced in a study of chemoradiotherapy in HPV16-positive cancers. The repertoire was sequenced with immunoSEQ multiplex PCR; TCRdb's copy has only in-frame clones and lacks some. This sample carries around 20,000 clones, roughly 66% of them seen once, and the ten largest clones take around 2.7%. The sample was gathered from a patient who underwent chemoradiotherapy. The receptors come from a human donor with HPV-associated anogenital cancer.

This chain joins TRBV29-1 and TRBJ2-5; 9 bases agree with TRBD2. This CDR3 contains 15 residues. Germline V CDR1 and CDR2: SQVTM, ANQGSEA. V was pared by 3 bases and J by 2 bases, with 7 bases of the junction left unmatched. CDR3 region: CSVDVAGGRQETQYF. In DNA, the CDR3 is TGCAGCGTTGATGTGGCGGGGGGGCGGCAAGAGACCCAGTACTTC. Combining the CDR3 with reference TRBV29-1 and TRBJ2-5 gives the whole variable domain SAVISQKPSRDICQRGTSLTIQCQVDSQVTMMFWYRQQPGQSLTLIATANQGSEATYESGFVIDKFPISRPNLTFSTLTVSNMSPEDSSIYLCSVDVAGGRQETQYFGPGTRLLVL.

J is TRBJ2-5 and V is TRBV29-1; TRBD1 is a possible D gene (5 bases). In germline, CDR1 is SQVTM, CDR2 ANQGSEA. V dropped 4 bases and J dropped 2 bases, with 8 bases sitting between them. CDR3 length equals 12 residues. The DNA for the CDR3 is TGCAGCGTTGCCCAGGGACAAGAGACCCAGTACTTC. It specifies CSVAQGQETQYF.

The genes are TRBV6-6 and TRBJ2-3, with D possibly matching TRBD2 (6 bases). Germline V gene data show CDR1 as MNHNY and CDR2 as SVGAGI (reference sequence). The CDR3 loop spans 14 amino acids. Trimming took 11 bases from V and 0 from J, leaving 15 bases between them. CDR3: CAHKGGASTDTQYF. In nucleotides, the CDR3 is TGTGCCCACAAGGGCGGGGCTAGCACAGATACGCAGTATTTT.

This sequence joins TRBV28 and TRBJ1-2; D is perhaps TRBD1 (5 bases). Germline V gene data show CDR1 as MDHEN and CDR2 as SYDVKM. This CDR3 spans 14 amino acids. V lost 6 bases and J lost 6, with 17 bases in between. CDR3 sequence (DNA): TGTGCCAGCAGCCTATGGGTGGCAGGGAATGGCTACACCTTC. This encodes CASSLWVAGNGYTF.

This chain links TRBV30 with TRBJ1-4; no firm D call. Germline V lookup: CDR1 GTSNPN, CDR2 SVGIG (reference sequence). CDR3 size: 16 residues. The V end lost 3 bases, the J end lost 8 bases, and 22 bases lay between the germline ends. CDR3 DNA: TGTGCCTGGAGCGCCGCCCGACTGGCCCGGTGGGAAAAACTGTTTTTT. It codes for CAWSAARLARWEKLFF.

Worth noting for this clone: Compared with germline, one end of the junction differs, possibly owing to a read error. The genes are TRBV7-9 and TRBJ2-1; a possible D gene is TRBD2 (6 bases). CDR3 length equals 16 residues. Per the germline V gene, CDR1 is SEHNR and CDR2 is FQNEAQ (reference sequence). CDR3 region: CASTIPMEQDYDEQFF. The CDR3 DNA reads as TGTGCCAGCACCATTCCCATGGAACAGGACTACGATGAGCAGTTCTTC.

The sample holds a few counts of this clone. The V and J genes are TRBV6-6 and TRBJ2-1; TRBD1 matches at 8 bases. After removal of 6 bases from V and 5 bases from J, the junction contained 3 bases not matched to a gene. Germline CDR1 is MNHNY and CDR2 is SVGAGI (reference sequence). This CDR3 comprises 13 residues. DNA for the CDR3: TGTGCCAGCAGGCAGACAGGGGACAATGAGCAGTTCTTC. Its protein is CASRQTGDNEQFF.

The chain joins TRBV30 to TRBJ2-1; D ambiguous. The V end was cut by 1 base, the J end by 0 bases, with 7 bases between. This CDR3 has 14 amino acids. In germline, CDR1 is GTSNPN, CDR2 SVGIG (reference sequence). CDR3: CAWSGRVSYNEQFF. CDR3 in DNA: TGTGCCTGGAGTGGTAGGGTCTCCTACAATGAGCAGTTCTTC.

V and J are TRBV5-1 and TRBJ2-7, with 11 nucleotides matching TRBD1. The CDR3 consists of 16 residues. In germline, CDR1 is SGHRS, CDR2 YFSETQ. The ends lost 4 bases at V and 2 bases at J; junction bases unmatched: 8. CDR3 amino acids: CASSPRDRGSTYEQYF. In DNA, the CDR3 is TGCGCCAGCAGCCCCCGGGACAGGGGGTCCACCTACGAGCAGTACTTC.

The V call is TRBV28, the J call TRBJ2-7; the D call may be TRBD1 or TRBD2 (6 bases each). Germline CDR1 MDHEN, CDR2 SYDVKM. The CDR3 consists of 14 residues. Deletions cut 6 bases from V and 6 bases from J, with 18 bases between. The CDR3 loop is CASRPSLGGSEQYF. The CDR3 nucleotides are TGTGCCAGCAGACCGTCCTTGGGGGGCAGCGAGCAGTACTTC.

The chain uses TRBV2 and TRBJ1-3, with D possibly being TRBD1 (6 bases). Trimming stripped 8 bases from V and 4 bases from J, with 12 bases between. CDR3 length: 13 residues. From germline, CDR1 is SNHLY and CDR2 FYNNEI. This CDR3 is CASGGATGNTIYF. CDR3 sequence (DNA): TGTGCCAGCGGGGGCGCGACAGGAAACACCATATATTTT.

The chain has TRBV6-1 and TRBJ2-7; 12 bases match TRBD1. V was pared by 7 bases and J by 4 bases, with 5 bases of the junction left unmatched. Germline CDR1 MNHNS, CDR2 SASEGT. The CDR3 extends over 14 amino acids. CDR3 region: CASKGTGGPYEQYF. DNA for the CDR3: TGTGCCAGCAAAGGGACAGGGGGCCCGTACGAGCAGTACTTC.

The chain uses TRBV11-1 and TRBJ2-2, with D perhaps matching TRBD1 or TRBD2 (5 bases each). This CDR3 is 14 amino acids long. V was clipped by 6 bases and J by 6 bases, with 14 bases between them. Germline V gene lookup returns CDR1 SGHAT and CDR2 FQDESV (reference sequence). CDR3 loop: CASRPTRGPGELFF. CDR3 DNA: TGTGCCAGCAGACCCACCCGGGGCCCCGGGGAGCTGTTTTTT.

The chain carries TRBV5-4 and TRBJ2-7; D is perhaps TRBD1 (7 bases). CDR3 size: 15 residues. CDR1 is SGHNT, CDR2 YYREEE, per germline (reference sequence). V dropped 4 bases and J dropped 3 bases, with 17 bases sitting between them. The CDR3 region is CASSPMAGQHYEQYF. For the CDR3, the DNA is TGTGCCAGCAGCCCTATGGCGGGACAGCACTACGAGCAGTACTTC.

The sample holds one count of this clone. The chain carries TRBV28 and TRBJ2-7, with D possibly being TRBD2 (5 bases). The CDR3 has 12 amino acids. Trimming took 8 bases from V and 2 from J, leaving 10 bases between them. From germline, CDR1 is MDHEN and CDR2 SYDVKM. In DNA, the CDR3 is TGTGCCAGCCTCGAGGGAACCTACGAGCAGTACTTC. Protein: CASLEGTYEQYF.

This chain uses TRBV28 with TRBJ2-3, with D possibly TRBD2 on 6 matching bases. Trimming shortened V by 3 bases and J by 3 bases, and 13 bases separated the two germline ends. Per germline, CDR1 MDHEN and CDR2 SYDVKM. The CDR3 contains 15 residues. CDR3 sequence (DNA): TGTGCCAGCAGTTTGGAGGGGCGCGGGACAGATACGCAGTATTTT. Translating it yields CASSLEGRGTDTQYF.

This clone was detected only once. A read error may account for a junction end that differs from germline. V is TRBV7-7 and J is TRBJ2-1; D uncertain. The germline V gene has CDR1 SSHAT and CDR2 FNYEAQ (reference sequence). The CDR3 sequence is 14 residues long. CDR3 in amino acids: CASSLGLHGNEQFF. The CDR3 DNA reads TGTGCTAGCAGCTTAGGCCTACATGGCAATGAGCAGTTCTTC.

V gene TRBV28 combines with J gene TRBJ2-5, with TRBD2 matching 8 bases. Germline-derived CDR1 and CDR2 are MDHEN and SYDVKM. The J segment lost 2 bases and the V segment lost 4 bases, leaving 9 bases of the junction unmatched. The CDR3 has 16 amino acids. The CDR3 loop reads CASSSGRGARQETQYF. CDR3 nucleotide sequence: TGTGCCAGCAGTTCGGGGCGGGGGGCTCGTCAAGAGACCCAGTACTTC.

A remark on this clone: A read error may account for a junction end that differs from germline. The rearrangement links TRBV27 to TRBJ1-1; possible D gene TRBD1, 6 bases. CDR1 is MNHEY, CDR2 SMNVEV, per germline (reference sequence). This CDR3 is built from 17 residues. The CDR3: CESKGTTLLNMNTEAFF. In nucleotides, the CDR3 is TGCGAGTCGAAGGGGACAACCCTCCTTAACATGAACACTGAAGCTTTCTTT.

V and J are TRBV19 and TRBJ2-7, with 9 bases that match TRBD1. CDR3 length: 15 residues. V was clipped by 5 bases and J by 5 bases; unmatched bases: 10. Germline V lookup: CDR1 LNHDA, CDR2 SQIVND (reference sequence). In nucleotides, the CDR3 is TGTGCCAGTAGTCTTCGAGGGACAGGGTTCGACGAGCAGTACTTC. Its translation is CASSLRGTGFDEQYF.